This TCR beta chain was obtained from a study of blood T cell repertoires in COVID-19. The CDR3 contains 21 residues. Germline CDR1 MDHEN, CDR2 SYDVKM. J was trimmed by 4 bases and V by 6 bases; bases with no gene match: 28. TCRdb's copy holds only in-frame clones and misses some; the assay was immunoSEQ multiplex PCR. Of 110,000 to 150,000 clones in the sample, roughly nine tenths are singletons; the top ten hold 2.5% to 3.5%. The V and J genes are TRBV28 and TRBJ2-5; 8 bases line up with TRBD2. The origin of this receptor is a woman aged 55-70 years with active COVID-19. Sequenced: peripheral blood. In DNA, the CDR3 is TGTGCCAGCAGACGCCGGCGTACAGGGCGGGAGCGGGAGAAAGAGAGAGAGACCCAGTACTTC. Amino acids: CASRRRRTGREREKERETQYF.